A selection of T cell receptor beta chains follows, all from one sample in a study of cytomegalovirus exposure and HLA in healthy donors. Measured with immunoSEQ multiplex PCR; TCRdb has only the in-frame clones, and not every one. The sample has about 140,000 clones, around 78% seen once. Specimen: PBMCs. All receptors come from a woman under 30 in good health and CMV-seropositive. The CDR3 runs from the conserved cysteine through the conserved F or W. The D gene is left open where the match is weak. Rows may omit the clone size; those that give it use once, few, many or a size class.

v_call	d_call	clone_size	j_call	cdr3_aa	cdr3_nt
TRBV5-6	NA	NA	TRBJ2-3	CASSFGRGDTQYF	TGTGCCAGCAGCTTCGGTAGGGGGGATACGCAGTATTTT
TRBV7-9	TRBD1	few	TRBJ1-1	CASTQQGYTEAFF	TGTGCCAGCACCCAACAGGGGTACACTGAAGCTTTCTTT
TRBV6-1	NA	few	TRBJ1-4	CASNQRGATNEKLFF	TGTGCCAGCAACCAACGGGGGGCAACTAATGAAAAACTGTTTTTT
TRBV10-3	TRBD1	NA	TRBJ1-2	CAIGGSYVDPDRNYGYTF	TGTGCCATCGGAGGGTCGTATGTGGACCCGGACAGGAACTATGGCTACACCTTC
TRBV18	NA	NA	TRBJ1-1	CASSPSGPQGDTEAFF	TGTGCCAGCTCACCAAGTGGCCCACAGGGAGACACTGAAGCTTTCTTT
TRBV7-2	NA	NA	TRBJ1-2	CASTLGGFNYGYTF	TGTGCCAGCACCTTGGGGGGATTTAACTATGGCTACACCTTC
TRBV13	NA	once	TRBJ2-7	CASSLSWDSRGEQYF	TGTGCCAGCAGCCTTTCTTGGGACTCCAGGGGGGAGCAGTACTTC
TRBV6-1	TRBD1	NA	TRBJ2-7	CASSGRDRRYEQYF	TGTGCCAGCAGTGGGCGGGACAGGCGATACGAGCAGTACTTC
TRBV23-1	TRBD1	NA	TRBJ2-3	CASRPTGGRTDTQYF	TGCGCCAGCAGACCAACAGGGGGCCGCACAGATACGCAGTATTTT
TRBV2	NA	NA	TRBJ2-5	CASSEETGRDETQYF	TGTGCCAGCAGTGAAGAGACAGGAAGAGATGAGACCCAGTACTTC
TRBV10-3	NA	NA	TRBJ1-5	CAISGGGGHQPQHF	TGTGCCATTTCTGGGGGGGGCGGGCATCAGCCCCAGCATTTT
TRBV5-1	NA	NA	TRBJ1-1	CASSIQQNTEAFF	TGCGCCAGCAGTATACAGCAGAACACTGAAGCTTTCTTT
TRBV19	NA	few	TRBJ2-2	CASSLGHANTGELFF	TGTGCCAGTAGTCTAGGGCACGCAAACACCGGGGAGCTGTTTTTT
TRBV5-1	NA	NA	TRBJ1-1	CASSLENRATEAFF	TGCGCCAGCAGCTTGGAAAACAGGGCAACTGAAGCTTTCTTT
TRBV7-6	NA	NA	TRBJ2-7	CASSQDSNSYEQYF	TGTGCCAGCAGCCAGGACTCCAACTCCTACGAGCAGTACTTC
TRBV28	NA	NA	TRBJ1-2	CASSRGEGGQANYGYTF	TGTGCCAGCAGCCGAGGGGAGGGGGGGCAAGCTAACTATGGCTACACCTTC
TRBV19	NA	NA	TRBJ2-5	CASSESGGRTQYF	TGTGCCAGTAGTGAGTCTGGGGGCCGGACCCAGTACTTC
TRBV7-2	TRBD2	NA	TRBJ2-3	CASSLNQRGVADTQYF	TGTGCCAGCAGCTTAAATCAGCGGGGGGTTGCAGATACGCAGTATTTT
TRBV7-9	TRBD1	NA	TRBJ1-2	CASSSGTDYGYTF	TGTGCCAGCAGCTCCGGGACAGACTATGGCTACACCTTC
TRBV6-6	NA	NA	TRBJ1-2	CASSSEANYGYTF	TGTGCCAGCAGTTCAGAAGCTAACTATGGCTACACCTTC
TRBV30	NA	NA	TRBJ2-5	CAWSVHGVETQYF	TGTGCCTGGAGTGTACATGGTGTGGAGACCCAGTACTTC
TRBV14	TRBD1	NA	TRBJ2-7	CASSQDGDRVTSEQYF	TGTGCCAGCAGCCAAGACGGGGACAGGGTCACCTCCGAGCAGTACTTC
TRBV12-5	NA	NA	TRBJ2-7	CASGRDYEQYF	TGTGCTAGTGGTCGAGATTACGAGCAGTACTTC
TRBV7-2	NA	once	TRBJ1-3	CASSLVGGLGNTIYF	TGTGCCAGCAGCTTAGTCGGGGGGCTGGGAAACACCATATATTTT
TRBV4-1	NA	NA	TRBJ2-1	CASSQEEQGGNEQFF	TGCGCCAGCAGCCAAGAGGAACAGGGGGGGAATGAGCAGTTCTTC
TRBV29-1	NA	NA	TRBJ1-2	CSVDSAEGFYGYTF	TGCAGCGTGGACAGTGCAGAGGGATTCTATGGCTACACCTTC
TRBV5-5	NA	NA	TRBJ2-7	CASSLNPQGKDEQYF	TGTGCCAGCAGCTTGAACCCGCAGGGCAAGGACGAGCAGTACTTC
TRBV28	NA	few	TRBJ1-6	CASRDTSSSPLHF	TGTGCCAGCAGAGACACGAGCAGTTCACCCCTCCACTTT
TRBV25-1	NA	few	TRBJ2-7	CASSERSNEQYF	TGTGCCAGCAGTGAAAGGAGCAACGAGCAGTACTTC
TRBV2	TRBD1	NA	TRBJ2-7	CASIRRTGGYEQYF	TGTGCCAGCATTAGAAGGACAGGGGGCTACGAGCAGTACTTC
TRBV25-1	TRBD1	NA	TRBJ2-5	CASSESRGLETQYF	TGTGCCAGCAGTGAGAGCAGGGGGCTAGAGACCCAGTACTTC
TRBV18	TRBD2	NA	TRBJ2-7	CASSPVKLAGSYEQYF	TGTGCCAGCTCACCAGTAAAACTAGCGGGGTCCTACGAGCAGTACTTC